The 5 T cell receptor beta chains given below trace back to one sample, sequenced in a study of molecular identifiers for immune sequencing clone quantification. TCRdb re-called the PCR reads through MiXCR, storing one row per CDR3 protein. Of under 600,000 distinct CDR3 sequences listed, 20% to 25% are singletons. The sequenced sample was naive CD8+ T cells from blood, with Jurkat cell RNA spiked in. The subset here: FACS-sorted CD8+CD4-CCR7+CD45RA+ naive T cells. These receptors originate from a human donor in good health. Some libraries in this study had Jurkat cell RNA spiked in.

Turning to this clonotype: Being one base from a much bigger clone, this may be a read error. The J gene is TRBJ2-2, the V gene TRBV7-6; 9 positions match TRBD2. Germline V lookup: CDR1 SGHVS, CDR2 FNYEAQ. This CDR3 region has 19 residues. The CDR3 loop reads CASSLEKTGTSFYPGEPFF. In DNA form, the CDR3 reads TGTGCCAGCAGCTTAGAGAAGACCGGGACTAGCTTTTACCCCGGGGAGCCGTTTTTT.

CDR3 DNA sequence: TGTGCCAGCAACTTGGACGGGGTAAGGGAGTTCTTC. It codes for CASNLDGVREFF. The rearrangement links TRBV6-6 to TRBJ2-1; perhaps TRBD2 as D (5 bases). CDR3 length: 12 amino acids. Germline lookup yields CDR1 MNHNY and CDR2 SVGAGI (reference sequence). Deletions cut 7 bases from V and 14 bases from J, with 18 bases between.

This clonotype was observed a handful of times. V gene TRBV14 combines with J gene TRBJ2-3, with 8 bases aligning to TRBD2. V lost 1 base to trimming and J lost 7 bases; unmatched junction nucleotides: 7. This CDR3 region has 15 residues. The V gene's germline CDR1 is SGHDN and CDR2 FVKESK. CDR3 amino acids: CASSQGVAGRYTQYF. The CDR3 DNA follows: TGTGCCAGCAGCCAAGGAGTAGCGGGGCGGTATACGCAGTATTTT.

The CDR3 DNA sequence: TGCGCCAGCAACCGACAGCCCTGGAACTACTGGGATACGCAGTATTTT. Translated, it gives CASNRQPWNYWDTQYF. The chain couples TRBV5-1 to TRBJ2-3; D possibly corresponds to TRBD1 (5 bases). The V gene lost 6 bases and the J gene lost 6 bases, with 23 bases spanning the gap. CDR3 length: 16 residues. Germline assignment: CDR1 SGHRS and CDR2 YFSETQ.

This rearrangement joins TRBV2 to TRBJ1-4; D ambiguous. Trimming shortened V by 5 bases and J by 1 base, and 17 bases separated the two germline ends. Germline lookup yields CDR1 SNHLY and CDR2 FYNNEI. CDR3 length: 17 residues. CDR3 nucleotide sequence: TGTGCCAGCAGTCCCACCCCCCGGACGGGAACTAATGAAAAACTGTTTTTT. It encodes CASSPTPRTGTNEKLFF.